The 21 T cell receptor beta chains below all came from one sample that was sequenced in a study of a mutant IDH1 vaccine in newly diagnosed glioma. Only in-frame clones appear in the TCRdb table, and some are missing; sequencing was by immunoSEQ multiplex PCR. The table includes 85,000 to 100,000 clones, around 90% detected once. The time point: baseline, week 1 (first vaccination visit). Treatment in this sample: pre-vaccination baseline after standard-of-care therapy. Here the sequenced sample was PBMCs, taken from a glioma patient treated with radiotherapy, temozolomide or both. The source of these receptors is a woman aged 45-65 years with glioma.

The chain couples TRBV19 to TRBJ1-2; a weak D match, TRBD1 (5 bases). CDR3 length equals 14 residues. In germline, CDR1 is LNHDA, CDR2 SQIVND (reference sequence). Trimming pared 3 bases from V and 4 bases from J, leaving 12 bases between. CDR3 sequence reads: CASSIEGVTYGYTF. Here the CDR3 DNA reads TGTGCCAGTAGTATCGAAGGGGTTACCTATGGCTACACCTTC.

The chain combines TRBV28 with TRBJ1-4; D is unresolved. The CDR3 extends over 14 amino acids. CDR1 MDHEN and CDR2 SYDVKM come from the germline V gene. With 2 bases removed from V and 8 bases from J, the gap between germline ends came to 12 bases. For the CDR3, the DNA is TGTGCCAGCAGTTTAGGGTCGCTTCGGGAAAAACTGTTTTTT. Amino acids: CASSLGSLREKLFF. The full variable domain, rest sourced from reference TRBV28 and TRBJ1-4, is DVKVTQSSRYLVKRTGEKVFLECVQDMDHENMFWYRQDPGLGLRLIYFSYDVKMKEKGDIPEGYSVSREKKERFSLILESASTNQTSMYLCASSLGSLREKLFFGSGTQLSVL.

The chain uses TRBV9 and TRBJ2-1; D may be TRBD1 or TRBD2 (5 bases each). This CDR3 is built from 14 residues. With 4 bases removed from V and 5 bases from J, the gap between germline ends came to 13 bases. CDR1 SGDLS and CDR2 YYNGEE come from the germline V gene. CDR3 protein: CASSRDVGHNEQFF. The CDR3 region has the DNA TGTGCCAGCAGCAGGGACGTAGGACACAATGAGCAGTTCTTC.

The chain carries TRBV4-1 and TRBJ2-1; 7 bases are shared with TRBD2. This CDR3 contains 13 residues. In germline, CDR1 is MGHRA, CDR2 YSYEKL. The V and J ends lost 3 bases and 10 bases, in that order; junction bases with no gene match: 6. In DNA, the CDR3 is TGCGCCAGCAGCCAGGGTGGGGGGGTGGAGCAGTTCTTC. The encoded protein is CASSQGGGVEQFF.

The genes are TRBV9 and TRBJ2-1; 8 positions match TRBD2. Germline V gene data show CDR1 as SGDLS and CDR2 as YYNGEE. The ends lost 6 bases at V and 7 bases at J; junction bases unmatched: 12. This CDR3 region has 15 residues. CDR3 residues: CASTLTSGGWNEQFF. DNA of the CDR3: TGTGCCAGCACCCTCACTAGCGGAGGGTGGAATGAGCAGTTCTTC.

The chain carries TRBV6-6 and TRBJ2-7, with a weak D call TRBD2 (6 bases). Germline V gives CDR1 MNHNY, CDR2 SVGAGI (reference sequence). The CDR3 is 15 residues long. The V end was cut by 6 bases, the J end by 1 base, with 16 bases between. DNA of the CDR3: TGTGCCAGCAGGATACTTAGCGGATCTTCCTACGAGCAGTACTTC. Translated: CASRILSGSSYEQYF.

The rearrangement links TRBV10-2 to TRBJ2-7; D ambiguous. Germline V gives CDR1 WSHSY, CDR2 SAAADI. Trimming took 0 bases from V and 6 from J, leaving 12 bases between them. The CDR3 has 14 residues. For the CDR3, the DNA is TGCGCCAGCAGTGAGTCCGGCCGCCGCGGCGAGCAGTACTTC. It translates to CASSESGRRGEQYF.

The CDR3 sequence is CASSEYVGQGNTGELFF. The CDR3 coding sequence is TGTGCCAGCAGTGAATATGTGGGGCAGGGGAACACCGGGGAGCTGTTTTTT. The chain is built from TRBV25-1 and TRBJ2-2, with TRBD1 as a possible D gene (5 bases). Germline V gives CDR1 MGHDK, CDR2 SYGVNS. CDR3 size: 17 residues. Between the trimmed V and J ends, which lost 0 bases and 1 base, there was a span of 12 bases. Full variable domain (rest looked up from reference TRBV25-1 and TRBJ2-2): EADIYQTPRYLVIGTGKKITLECSQTMGHDKMYWYQQDPGMELHLIHYSYGVNSTEKGDLSSESTVSRIRTEHFPLTLESARPSHTSQYLCASSEYVGQGNTGELFFGEGSRLTVL.

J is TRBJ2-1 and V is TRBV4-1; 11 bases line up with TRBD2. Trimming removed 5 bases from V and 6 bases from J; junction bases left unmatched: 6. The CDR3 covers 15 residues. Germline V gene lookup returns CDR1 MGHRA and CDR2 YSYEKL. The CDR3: CASSTTGTSGNEQFF. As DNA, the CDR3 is TGCGCCAGCAGCACAACCGGGACTAGCGGCAATGAGCAGTTCTTC.

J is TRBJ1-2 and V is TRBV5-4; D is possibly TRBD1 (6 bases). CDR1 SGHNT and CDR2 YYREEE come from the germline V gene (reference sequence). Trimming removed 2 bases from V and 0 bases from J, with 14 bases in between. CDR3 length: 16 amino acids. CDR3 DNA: TGTGCCAGCAGCTTTAGCAGGACAGAGGCTAACTATGGCTACACCTTC. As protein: CASSFSRTEANYGYTF.

The CDR3 region has the DNA TGTGCCAGCAGTGGGGGACAGGGTATAGGCGGAGAGCAGTACTTC. Its protein product is CASSGGQGIGGEQYF. This rearrangement joins TRBV6-1 to TRBJ2-7, with 9 bases identical to TRBD1. Germline lookup yields CDR1 MNHNS and CDR2 SASEGT. CDR3 size: 15 residues. V was clipped by 4 bases and J by 7 bases; unmatched bases: 11.

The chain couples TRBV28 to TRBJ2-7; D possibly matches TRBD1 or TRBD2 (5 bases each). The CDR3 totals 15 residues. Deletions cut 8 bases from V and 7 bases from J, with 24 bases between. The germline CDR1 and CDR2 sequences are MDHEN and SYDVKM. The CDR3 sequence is CASPPRGRSPGEQYF. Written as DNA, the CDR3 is TGTGCCAGCCCTCCACGGGGCAGGAGCCCTGGGGAGCAGTACTTC.

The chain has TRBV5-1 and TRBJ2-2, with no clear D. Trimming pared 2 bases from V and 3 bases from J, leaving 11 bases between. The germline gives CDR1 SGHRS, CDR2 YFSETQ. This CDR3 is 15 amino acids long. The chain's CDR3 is CASSFDGLDTGELFF. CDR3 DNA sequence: TGCGCCAGCAGCTTTGACGGGCTTGACACCGGGGAGCTGTTTTTT.

The chain's CDR3 is CASSEESGLAGAGQFF. CDR3 bases: TGTGCCAGCAGTGAGGAGTCGGGACTAGCGGGAGCTGGGCAGTTCTTC. The rearrangement joins TRBV2 to TRBJ2-1; TRBD2 matches 14 bases. The CDR3 is 16 amino acids. The V and J ends lost 3 bases and 12 bases, in that order; junction bases with no gene match: 10. Germline V gene lookup returns CDR1 SNHLY and CDR2 FYNNEI. Drawing the rest from reference TRBV2 and TRBJ2-1, the complete variable domain is EPEVTQTPSHQVTQMGQEVILRCVPISNHLYFYWYRQILGQKVEFLVSFYNNEISEKSEIFDDQFSVERPDGSNFTLKIRSTKLEDSAMYFCASSEESGLAGAGQFFGPGTRLTVL.

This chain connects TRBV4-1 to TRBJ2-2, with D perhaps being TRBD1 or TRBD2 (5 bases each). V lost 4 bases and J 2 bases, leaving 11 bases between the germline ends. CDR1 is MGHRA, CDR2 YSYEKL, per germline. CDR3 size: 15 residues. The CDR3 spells CASSREGRNTGELFF. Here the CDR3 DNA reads TGCGCCAGCAGCCGCGAGGGGCGTAACACCGGGGAGCTGTTTTTT.

The CDR3 DNA sequence: TGTGCCTCACCAGGCCAATACAATGAGCAGTTCTTC. Its protein product is CASPGQYNEQFF. This chain joins TRBV30 and TRBJ2-1; D remains ambiguous. Trimming stripped 7 bases from V and 4 bases from J, with 11 bases between. Looked up from germline, CDR1 is GTSNPN and CDR2 is SVGIG (reference sequence). The CDR3 loop spans 12 amino acids.

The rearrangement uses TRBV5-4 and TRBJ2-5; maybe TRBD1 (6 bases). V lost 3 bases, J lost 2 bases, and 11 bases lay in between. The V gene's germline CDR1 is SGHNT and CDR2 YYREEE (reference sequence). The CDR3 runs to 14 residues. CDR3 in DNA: TGTGCCAGCAGCTCGACAGGATTTCAAGAGACCCAGTACTTC. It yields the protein CASSSTGFQETQYF.

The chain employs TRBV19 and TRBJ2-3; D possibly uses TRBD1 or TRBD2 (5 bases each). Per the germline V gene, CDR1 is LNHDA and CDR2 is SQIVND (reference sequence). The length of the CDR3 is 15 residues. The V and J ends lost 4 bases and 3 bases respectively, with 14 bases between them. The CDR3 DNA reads TGTGCCAGTAGTAGGGACGGCCACGGGACAGATACGCAGTATTTT. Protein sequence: CASSRDGHGTDTQYF.

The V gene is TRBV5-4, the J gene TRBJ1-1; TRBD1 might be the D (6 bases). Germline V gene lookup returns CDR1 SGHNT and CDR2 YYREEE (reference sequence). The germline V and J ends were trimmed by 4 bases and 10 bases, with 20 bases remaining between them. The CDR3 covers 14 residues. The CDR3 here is CASSRGGAQDSAFF. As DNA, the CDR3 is TGTGCCAGCAGCCGAGGGGGGGCGCAGGATTCAGCTTTCTTT.

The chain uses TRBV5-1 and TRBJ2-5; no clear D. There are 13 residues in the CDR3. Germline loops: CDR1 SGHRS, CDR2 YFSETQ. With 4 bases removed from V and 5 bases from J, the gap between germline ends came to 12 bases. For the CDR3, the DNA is TGCGCCAGCAGCCGAGGCCTCTCGGAGACCCAGTACTTC. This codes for CASSRGLSETQYF. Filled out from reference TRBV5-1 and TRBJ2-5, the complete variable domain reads KAGVTQTPRYLIKTRGQQVTLSCSPISGHRSVSWYQQTPGQGLQFLFEYFSETQRNKGNFPGRFSGRQFSNSRSEMNVSTLELGDSALYLCASSRGLSETQYFGPGTRLLVL.

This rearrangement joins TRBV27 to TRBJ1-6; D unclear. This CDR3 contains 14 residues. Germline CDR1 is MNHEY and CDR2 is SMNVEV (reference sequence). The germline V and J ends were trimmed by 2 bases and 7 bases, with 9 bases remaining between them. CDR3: CASSLTIWNSPLHF. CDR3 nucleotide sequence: TGTGCCAGCAGTTTAACAATTTGGAATTCACCCCTCCACTTT.